The 11 T cell receptor beta chains below come from one sample, sequenced in a study of T cells in localized non-small cell lung cancer. Measured with immunoSEQ multiplex PCR; TCRdb has only the in-frame clones, and not every one. The repertoire holds about 11,000 clones, with 82% as singletons. Sequenced material: peripheral blood mononuclear cells, taken before any cancer treatment. Receptors originate from a female donor older than 55 with stage II lung adenocarcinoma.

The chain is built from TRBV7-2 and TRBJ1-1; a possible D gene is TRBD1 (6 bases). The CDR3 runs 14 residues. V was trimmed by 3 bases and J by 7 bases, leaving 15 bases between them. Germline CDR1 is SGHTA and CDR2 is FQGNSA. The CDR3 here is CASSFKYREGEAFF. The CDR3 nucleotides read TGTGCCAGCAGCTTTAAGTACAGGGAAGGTGAAGCTTTCTTT.

Only a few counts were recorded for this clone. The gene calls are TRBV28 and TRBJ2-1; perhaps TRBD2 as D (7 bases). Looked up from germline, CDR1 is MDHEN and CDR2 is SYDVKM. V was cut by 6 bases and J by 4 bases, with 19 bases left in between. The CDR3 spans 16 residues. Here the CDR3 DNA reads TGTGCCAGCAGCTCCCCCAGCGGGACACCATACAATGAGCAGTTCTTC. It translates to CASSSPSGTPYNEQFF.

The count of this clone is one. The gene calls are TRBV19 and TRBJ2-2; 9 nucleotides match TRBD1. V was clipped by 4 bases and J by 3 bases; unmatched bases: 9. Germline lookup yields CDR1 LNHDA and CDR2 SQIVND (reference sequence). This CDR3 comprises 17 residues. The CDR3 DNA is TGTGCCAGTAGTAAGCCACCGGGACAGGGACACACCGGGGAGCTGTTTTTT. Its translation: CASSKPPGQGHTGELFF. Full variable domain (outside the CDR3, taken from reference TRBV19 and TRBJ2-2): DGGITQSPKYLFRKEGQNVTLSCEQNLNHDAMYWYRQDPGQGLRLIYYSQIVNDFQKGDIAEGYSVSREKKESFPLTVTSAQKNPTAFYLCASSKPPGQGHTGELFFGEGSRLTVL.

This clone is labeled as large. This chain joins TRBV2 and TRBJ1-5; tentatively, D is TRBD1 (5 bases). The germline V gene has CDR1 SNHLY and CDR2 FYNNEI. The CDR3 spans 13 residues. V lost 6 bases to trimming and J lost 7 bases, with 13 bases between them. Written as DNA, the CDR3 is TGTGCCAGCAGCCCCGGGACGAAGCAGCCCCAGCATTTT. It encodes CASSPGTKQPQHF.

The CDR3 protein is CASSGPLGPYEQYF. CDR3 nucleotides: TGTGCCAGTTCAGGACCCCTAGGCCCCTACGAGCAGTACTTC. The chain combines TRBV19 with TRBJ2-7; unclear D gene. Germline values: CDR1 LNHDA, CDR2 SQIVND (reference sequence). Trimming shortened V by 8 bases and J by 2 bases, and 16 bases separated the two germline ends. The CDR3 spans 14 residues.

The J gene is TRBJ2-6, the V gene TRBV4-1; TRBD2 might be the D (6 bases). The V end lost 0 bases, the J end lost 0 bases, and 12 bases lay between the germline ends. Germline CDR1 MGHRA, CDR2 YSYEKL. The CDR3 extends over 18 amino acids. The CDR3 bases are TGCGCCAGCAGCCAAGATGGGGGACTGCTCTCTGGGGCCAACGTCCTGACTTTC. As protein: CASSQDGGLLSGANVLTF.

This clone was seen once. The genes are TRBV5-4 and TRBJ1-4; D remains ambiguous. The germline V and J ends were trimmed by 1 base and 5 bases, with 0 bases remaining between them. The germline CDR1 and CDR2 sequences are SGHNT and YYREEE (reference sequence). The CDR3 length is 11 residues. CDR3: CASSLNEKLFF. The CDR3 coding sequence is TGTGCCAGCAGCTTGAATGAAAAACTGTTTTTT.

The rearrangement uses TRBV19 and TRBJ1-5, with D possibly matching TRBD1 (5 bases). This CDR3 is 18 amino acids long. V was clipped by 4 bases and J by 3 bases, with 22 bases between them. Germline-derived CDR1 and CDR2 are LNHDA and SQIVND (reference sequence). The CDR3 coding sequence is TGTGCCAGTAGTAGGCACGTCGGGGGAATACCTCTCAATCAGCCCCAGCATTTT. This encodes CASSRHVGGIPLNQPQHF.

This chain joins TRBV5-8 and TRBJ1-1; D is undetermined. V lost 1 base, J lost 1 base, and 5 bases lay in between. Looked up from germline, CDR1 is SGHTS and CDR2 is YDEGEE. There are 13 residues in the CDR3. In nucleotides, the CDR3 is TGTGCCAGCAGCTTGAGCGCGAACACTGAAGCTTTCTTT. Translating gives CASSLSANTEAFF. Full variable domain (rest looked up from reference TRBV5-8 and TRBJ1-1): EAGVTQSPTHLIKTRGQQATLRCSPISGHTSVYWYQQALGLGLQFLLWYDEGEERNRGNFPPRFSGRQFPNYSSELNVNALELEDSALYLCASSLSANTEAFFGQGTRLTVV.

The gene calls are TRBV6-5 and TRBJ2-7, with 9 bases fitting TRBD1. The CDR3 runs to 15 residues. Germline loops: CDR1 MNHEY, CDR2 SVGAGI. V trimming: 6 bases; J trimming: 3 bases; junction bases outside the gene matches: 9. The CDR3 DNA reads TGTGCCAGCAGACTGACGGGACAGGGCTTCTACGAGCAGTACTTC. Protein product: CASRLTGQGFYEQYF.

This clone was counted only a few times. V usage is TRBV7-2 and J usage is TRBJ1-2; 8 bases are a match to TRBD1. Germline assignment: CDR1 SGHTA and CDR2 FQGNSA. CDR3 length: 14 amino acids. V trimming: 1 base; J trimming: 8 bases; junction bases outside the gene matches: 6. The CDR3 region is CASSLVPGQVGYTF. For the CDR3, the DNA is TGTGCCAGCAGCTTAGTCCCGGGACAGGTGGGCTACACCTTC.